The rows below give T cell receptor beta chains drawn from one sample of a study of blood T cells in healthy people across ages. Using its own MiXCR run on the 5' RACE reads, TCRdb lists one record per CDR3 protein. The sample has 750,000 to 1,000,000 distinct CDR3 sequences, 29% seen once; the top ten hold roughly a tenth. The sample was also linked to a second study, of T cells of mothers and their children.

The specimen sequenced was blood. All receptors derive from a woman aged 40 to 50 in good health. The CDR3 runs from the conserved cysteine through the conserved F or W. A D gene is named only where the DNA matches it firmly. Some rows have no size entry. The others give once, few or many, or a class for an expanded clone.

clone_size,j_call,v_call,d_call,cdr3_aa,cdr3_nt
many,TRBJ2-7,TRBV11-3,.,CASSQWTGEQYF,TGTGCCAGCAGCCAATGGACGGGGGAGCAGTACTTC
.,TRBJ1-1,TRBV20-1,.,CSARDLAGRNTEAFF,TGCAGTGCTAGAGATCTGGCAGGGCGGAACACTGAAGCTTTCTTT
.,TRBJ1-2,TRBV28,.,CASSSRPQWGYTF,TGTGCCAGCAGTTCGCGGCCCCAGTGGGGCTACACCTTC
.,TRBJ2-7,TRBV3-1,.,CASSQLHYEQYF,TGTGCCAGCAGCCAACTTCACTACGAGCAGTACTTC
many,TRBJ2-1,TRBV7-2,TRBD1,CASRSIQGASYNEQFF,TGTGCCAGCCGTTCAATCCAGGGGGCCTCCTACAATGAGCAGTTCTTC
.,TRBJ2-1,TRBV19,.,CASSMGTWDEQFF,TGTGCCAGTAGTATGGGGACTTGGGATGAGCAGTTCTTC
few,TRBJ2-7,TRBV7-2,.,CASPRGQVHDEQYF,TGTGCCAGCCCTCGGGGGCAGGTTCACGACGAGCAGTACTTC
many,TRBJ2-5,TRBV7-3,.,CASSLTGLEETQYF,TGTGCCAGCAGCTTAACAGGGTTGGAGGAGACCCAGTACTTC
.,TRBJ2-7,TRBV4-1,.,CASSQADSVSPYEQYF,TGCGCCAGCAGCCAAGCGGACAGCGTATCTCCCTACGAGCAGTACTTC
.,TRBJ1-2,TRBV4-1,.,CASSPPLGGLTLYGYTF,TGCGCCAGCAGCCCACCGCTGGGCGGCCTGACCCTCTATGGCTACACCTTC
many,TRBJ1-2,TRBV28,TRBD1,CASSLPAGGSGTGYGYTF,TGTGCCAGCAGTTTACCAGCTGGAGGCTCCGGGACAGGTTATGGCTACACCTTC
.,TRBJ2-7,TRBV4-2,TRBD2,CASSQDRRDYAQYF,TGTGCCAGCAGCCAAGATAGGCGGGACTACGCGCAGTACTTC
many,TRBJ2-1,TRBV7-2,TRBD1,CASRQTGINEQFF,TGTGCCAGCAGACAGACAGGGATAAATGAGCAGTTCTTC
.,TRBJ2-3,TRBV12-3/TRBV12-4,.,CASSHTGGTDAQYF,TGTGCCAGCAGTCATACGGGGGGCACAGATGCGCAGTATTTT
.,TRBJ2-2,TRBV30,.,CAWREGGSTGELFF,TGTGCCTGGAGGGAGGGAGGAAGCACCGGGGAGCTGTTTTTT
.,TRBJ1-2,TRBV12-3/TRBV12-4,TRBD1,CASSVWRDSHYNYGYTF,TGTGCCAGCAGCGTTTGGCGGGACAGTCACTATAACTATGGCTACACCTTC
.,TRBJ1-2,TRBV29-1,TRBD1,CSVVRGTDYGYTF,TGCAGCGTTGTTCGGGGGACAGATTATGGCTACACCTTC
many,TRBJ2-1,TRBV3-1,TRBD1,CASNNGTGPYNEQFF,TGTGCCAGCAATAACGGGACAGGGCCTTACAATGAGCAGTTCTTC
many,TRBJ2-7,TRBV6-1,.,CASVSNIASYEQYF,TGTGCCAGCGTATCGAACATCGCCTCCTACGAGCAGTACTTC
.,TRBJ2-3,TRBV11-2,.,CASTREAGLVADTQYF,TGTGCCAGCACAAGGGAGGCGGGACTCGTCGCAGATACGCAGTATTTT
.,TRBJ2-1,TRBV5-1,.,CASSFSQTPYNEQFF,TGCGCCAGCAGCTTCAGCCAGACCCCTTACAATGAGCAGTTCTTC
many,TRBJ1-2,TRBV20-1,TRBD1,CSARVHGDRGVSGYTF,TGCAGTGCTAGAGTTCATGGGGACAGGGGTGTTAGCGGCTACACCTTC
.,TRBJ2-1,TRBV7-9,TRBD1,CASSLAQGVNEQFF,TGTGCCAGCAGCTTGGCGCAGGGGGTAAATGAGCAGTTCTTC
.,TRBJ1-4,TRBV7-2,.,CASSPRGLSNEKLFF,TGTGCCAGCAGCCCCCGCGGGTTGAGTAATGAAAAACTGTTTTTT
.,TRBJ1-3,TRBV10-3,.,CAISVDSSGNTIYF,TGTGCCATCAGTGTGGACAGCTCTGGAAACACCATATATTTT
.,TRBJ1-2,TRBV28,.,CASSLPHREGGYTF,TGTGCCAGCAGTTTACCCCACAGGGAGGGGGGCTACACCTTC
few,TRBJ1-1,TRBV5-1,.,CASAPFSGPQPRSRAFF,TGCGCCAGCGCCCCCTTCTCCGGACCTCAGCCCCGAAGCCGGGCTTTCTTT
.,TRBJ2-3,TRBV20-1,TRBD2,CSAVGLAVMQYF,TGCAGTGCAGTCGGACTAGCGGTTATGCAGTATTTT
few,TRBJ1-2,TRBV6-2/TRBV6-3,.,CASNHPGLYGYTF,TGTGCCAGCAACCACCCCGGGCTCTATGGCTACACCTTC
few,TRBJ2-3,TRBV5-5,.,CASSVRLTANTDTQYF,TGTGCCAGCAGCGTTAGACTAACAGCCAACACAGATACGCAGTATTTT
.,TRBJ2-1,TRBV7-2,.,CASSLEAGHRYEQFF,TGTGCCAGCAGCTTAGAGGCAGGCCACCGCTACGAGCAGTTCTTC
few,TRBJ1-4,TRBV6-6,TRBD1,CASSAGQGPTNEKLFF,TGTGCCAGCAGTGCCGGACAGGGACCAACTAATGAAAAACTGTTTTTT
many,TRBJ2-7,TRBV15,TRBD2,CATSRDDSGTYEQYF,TGTGCCACCAGCAGAGATGATAGCGGGACTTACGAGCAGTACTTC
.,TRBJ1-5,TRBV7-2,TRBD1,CASSLSRGRNQPQHF,TGTGCCAGCAGCTTGAGCAGGGGGCGAAATCAGCCCCAGCATTTT
.,TRBJ2-3,TRBV5-6,TRBD2,CASSLDVGLAGTTDTQYF,TGTGCCAGCAGCTTGGACGTAGGACTAGCGGGGACCACAGATACGCAGTATTTT
once,TRBJ2-7,TRBV9,TRBD2,CASSVGGGGARNEQYF,TGTGCCAGCAGCGTAGGGGGCGGGGGGGCGAGAAATGAGCAGTACTTC
.,TRBJ2-5,TRBV7-2,.,CASSLSGRPQETQYF,TGTGCCAGCAGCTTAAGCGGCCGGCCCCAAGAGACCCAGTACTTC
.,TRBJ1-1,TRBV20-1,.,CSAMIGGWTEAFF,TGCAGTGCTATGATTGGGGGCTGGACTGAAGCTTTCTTT
.,TRBJ1-2,TRBV3-1,.,CASSSARYGYTF,TGTGCCAGCAGCTCCGCACGCTATGGCTACACCTTC
few,TRBJ1-1,TRBV28,.,CASSLRIATEAFF,TGTGCCAGCAGTTTAAGAATTGCCACTGAAGCTTTCTTT
.,TRBJ2-1,TRBV9,.,CASSGLGLPYNEQFF,TGTGCCAGCAGCGGACTCGGACTCCCTTACAATGAGCAGTTCTTC
.,TRBJ2-7,TRBV12-3/TRBV12-4,TRBD1,CASSPTPGQGQYEQYF,TGTGCCAGCAGCCCTACGCCGGGACAGGGACAATACGAGCAGTACTTC
.,TRBJ2-7,TRBV28,.,CASSLKYWYEQYF,TGTGCCAGCAGTTTAAAGTATTGGTACGAGCAGTACTTC
many,TRBJ1-2,TRBV18,.,CASSPGGNYGYTF,TGTGCCAGCAGCCCCGGGGGGAACTATGGCTACACCTTC
many,TRBJ2-6,TRBV29-1,.,CSVDPGRSGANVLTF,TGCAGCGTTGATCCGGGTCGCTCTGGGGCCAACGTCCTGACTTTC
few,TRBJ2-3,TRBV4-3,TRBD2,CASSQNLLAGADTQYF,TGCGCCAGCAGCCAAAATTTACTAGCGGGGGCAGATACGCAGTATTTT
.,TRBJ1-4,TRBV11-2,.,CASSPRAGTNEKLFF,TGTGCCAGCAGCCCAAGGGCCGGGACTAATGAAAAACTGTTTTTT
few,TRBJ1-1,TRBV4-3,.,CASSQEPGARTEAFF,TGCGCCAGCAGCCAAGAACCGGGGGCGAGGACTGAAGCTTTCTTT
.,TRBJ2-1,TRBV19,.,CASRNNGGSKNEQFF,TGTGCCAGTAGGAATAACGGGGGCTCAAAGAATGAGCAGTTCTTC
.,TRBJ2-7,TRBV29-1,TRBD2,CSVFAGAYEQYF,TGCAGCGTTTTCGCGGGAGCCTACGAGCAGTACTTC
few,TRBJ1-1,TRBV3-1,.,CASSQTPGDTEAFF,TGTGCCAGCAGCCAAACACCAGGGGACACTGAAGCTTTCTTT